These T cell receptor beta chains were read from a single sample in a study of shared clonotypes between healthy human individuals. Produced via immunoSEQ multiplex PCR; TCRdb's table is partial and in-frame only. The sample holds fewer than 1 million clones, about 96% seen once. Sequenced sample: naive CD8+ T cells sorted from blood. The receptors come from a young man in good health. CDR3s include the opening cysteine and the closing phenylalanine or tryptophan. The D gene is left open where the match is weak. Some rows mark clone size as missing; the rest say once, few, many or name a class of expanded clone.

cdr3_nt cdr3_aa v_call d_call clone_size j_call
TGTGCCAGCAGCTCCTATGTGACCCAAGAGACCCAGTACTTC CASSSYVTQETQYF TRBV11-2 NA NA TRBJ2-5
TGTGCCAGCAGCTTAATACAGGGGATCGGCGAGCAGTACTTC CASSLIQGIGEQYF TRBV7-8 TRBD1 NA TRBJ2-7
TGTGCCAGCAGTTTTCTCGGGGTAGCGGGGAACACCGGGGAGCTGTTTTTT CASSFLGVAGNTGELFF TRBV27 TRBD2 once TRBJ2-2
TGTGCCAGCAGCTTACCGGTCAGGCAAGAGACCCAGTACTTC CASSLPVRQETQYF TRBV7-9 NA NA TRBJ2-5
TGTGCCAGCAGCGTAGCCGGTAGCGGGGACGAGCAGTACTTC CASSVAGSGDEQYF TRBV9 TRBD2 NA TRBJ2-7
TGTGCCAGCAACGAAGACAGGGGTTCAGATACGCAGTATTTT CASNEDRGSDTQYF TRBV6-5 TRBD1 NA TRBJ2-3
TGTGCCAGTAGTGTACAGGGGGAAACCTACGAGCAGTACTTC CASSVQGETYEQYF TRBV19 TRBD1 once TRBJ2-7
TGCAGCGTTATCTATCGGGAGCCGAACACCGGGGAGCTGTTTTTT CSVIYREPNTGELFF TRBV29-1 NA NA TRBJ2-2
TGTGCCAGCAGTTACTCGAGGGACAGGGAACCCTACGAGCAGTACTTC CASSYSRDREPYEQYF TRBV6-6 TRBD1 NA TRBJ2-7
TGTGCCAGCAGCGGGACAGGTTTAGAGAGGGACACAGATACGCAGTATTTT CASSGTGLERDTDTQYF TRBV5-4 TRBD1 NA TRBJ2-3
TGTGCCAGCAGCTTGCGGGCCTACGAGCAGTACTTC CASSLRAYEQYF TRBV5-6 NA NA TRBJ2-7
TGTGCCAGCTCCCGGGAAGGTCAGCCCCAGCATTTT CASSREGQPQHF TRBV18 NA NA TRBJ1-5
TGTGCCAGCAGCTTGACAGGGACCCAAGAGACCCAGTACTTC CASSLTGTQETQYF TRBV9 TRBD1 few TRBJ2-5
TGTGCCAGCGGCTCCCACATTTCCTACAATGAGCAGTTCTTC CASGSHISYNEQFF TRBV28 NA NA TRBJ2-1
TGCGCCAGCAGTGAGGGAACGGTTTCACATTTT CASSEGTVSHF TRBV10-2 NA NA TRBJ1-5
TGCGCCAGCAGCCAAGGCGAGGGGGAGGGGTTTGAGCAGTTCTTC CASSQGEGEGFEQFF TRBV4-1 NA few TRBJ2-1
TGTGCCAGCAGCCTGGGACAGGTGGGTCAACATAGCGATGAGCAGTTCTTC CASSLGQVGQHSDEQFF TRBV11-2 TRBD1 NA TRBJ2-1
TGCGCCAGCAGCCCGTTCCAAGTGGGCCAGCCCCAGCATTTT CASSPFQVGQPQHF TRBV4-1 NA NA TRBJ1-5
TGTGCCAGCAGCTCCGGACGTTACAATGAGCAGTTCTTC CASSSGRYNEQFF TRBV5-6 NA once TRBJ2-1
TGTGCCAGCAGCGACCCGGGACTAGCGGGAGTTGAGCAGTTCTTC CASSDPGLAGVEQFF TRBV9 TRBD2 NA TRBJ2-1
TGTGCCAGCAGCTTAACCCGGACAGGGGGTGAAAAACTGTTTTTT CASSLTRTGGEKLFF TRBV7-3 TRBD1 NA TRBJ1-4
TGTGCCAGCAGTCGTACCCAGGGACTAGCACTTAAGAATGAGCAGTTCTTC CASSRTQGLALKNEQFF TRBV28 TRBD2 NA TRBJ2-1
TGTGCCAGCAGCTTAGAACGACCGTCCGCCAGGGTATATAGGGATACGCAGTATTTT CASSLERPSARVYRDTQYF TRBV7-9 NA NA TRBJ2-3
TGTGCCAGCACCCAGAATGGACTAGCGGGAACTTACGAGCAGTACTTC CASTQNGLAGTYEQYF TRBV2 TRBD2 NA TRBJ2-7
TGCGCCAGCAGCCCCGGGGGGGGCGACGCCGGGGAGCTGTTTTTT CASSPGGGDAGELFF TRBV5-1 TRBD2 NA TRBJ2-2
TGCGCCAGCAGCCGCGACCCAGTAGCGGGAGACTCTTACGAGCAGTACTTC CASSRDPVAGDSYEQYF TRBV5-1 TRBD2 NA TRBJ2-7
TGTGCCAGCAGGATGGGGACAGGAAAAACAGATACGCAGTATTTT CASRMGTGKTDTQYF TRBV7-8 TRBD1 NA TRBJ2-3
TGTGCCAGCAGCTTGGCCGGCGGGAACTTCTACGAGCAGTACTTC CASSLAGGNFYEQYF TRBV5-4 NA NA TRBJ2-7
TGTGCCAGCACATTTCTCTACACTGAAGCTTTCTTT CASTFLYTEAFF TRBV6-1 NA NA TRBJ1-1
TGTGCCAGCGCTCGAGTCGACGGAAACAATGAGCAGTTCTTC CASARVDGNNEQFF TRBV9 NA NA TRBJ2-1
TGTGCCATTGCAAGTTACAATGAGCAGTTCTTC CAIASYNEQFF TRBV2 NA NA TRBJ2-1